The following is a TCR beta chain sequence with its context. The data were taken from a study of blood T cell repertoires in COVID-19. Background on the study: Samples came from the United States, Italy and Spain, spanning acute and convalescent COVID-19.

Participants were aged about 18 to 100 years from 20 to 30 US areas. Trimming took 3 bases from V and 7 from J; bases not matched to a gene: 16. Germline-derived CDR1 and CDR2 are LNHDA and SQIVND (reference sequence). The CDR3 length is 18 residues. Assay used: immunoSEQ multiplex PCR; TCRdb lists only in-frame clones, some missing. The data show a few hundred thousand clones, approximately 84% seen once. This TCR came from a woman in her twenties or thirties who had recovered from COVID-19. The material sequenced was PBMCs or T cells enriched from blood (not recorded which). This chain uses TRBV19 with TRBJ2-7; TRBD1 matches at 12 bases. The CDR3 spells CASSIGPRMGQGAREQYF. The DNA for the CDR3 is TGTGCCAGTAGTATTGGCCCCCGTATGGGACAGGGGGCTCGAGAGCAGTACTTC.